This T cell receptor (beta chain) was found in a study of T cell responses to AZD1222 COVID-19 vaccine. About the research overall: Researchers grouped second doses given at about 4 or about 12 weeks into one pool. General study points: Reportedly, nearly half of unique spike TCRs recognized epitopes outside B.1.351/B.1.1.7 mutations.

Assay used: immunoSEQ multiplex PCR; TCRdb lists only in-frame clones, some missing. The sample lists around 95,000 clones; around 90% were seen once. In the case of this clone: The antigen is undetermined.

CDR1 is SGHTA and CDR2 is FQGTGA in the germline V gene. The V gene end was trimmed by 1 base and the J gene end by 8 bases; junction bases not matched to a gene: 7. CDR3 length: 16 amino acids. Sequenced here: peripheral blood, sampled on day 0 of AZD1222 vaccination. The receptor was derived from an adult in good health. This sequence joins TRBV7-3 and TRBJ2-1; 11 bases fit TRBD2. The CDR3 nucleotides read TGTGCCAGCAGCTTAATTCGGGCTAGCGGGAGGCATGAGCAGTTCTTC. Encoded protein: CASSLIRASGRHEQFF.